These 27 T cell receptor beta chains share one sample of origin, sequenced in a study of blood T cell repertoires in COVID-19. Sequenced by immunoSEQ multiplex PCR; TCRdb stores in-frame clones only, minus some. There are 350,000 to 450,000 clones in the sample; 85% occur only once, and roughly 3.6% lies in the top ten. The sequenced material came from peripheral blood. The receptors come from a woman aged 18-30 years with acute or convalescent COVID-19.

V usage is TRBV7-9 and J usage is TRBJ2-1; 9 bases map to TRBD2. CDR1 and CDR2 from the germline V gene are SEHNR and FQNEAQ (reference sequence). This CDR3 region has 14 residues. The V gene end was trimmed by 5 bases and the J gene end by 8 bases; junction bases not matched to a gene: 7. DNA of the CDR3: TGTGCCAGCAGCCCACTTGCGGGGGGGCATGAGCAGTTCTTC. Translated, it gives CASSPLAGGHEQFF.

The chain recombines TRBV4-1 with TRBJ1-4; TRBD1 might be the D (5 bases). From germline, CDR1 is MGHRA and CDR2 YSYEKL. V lost 4 bases and J lost 11, with 17 bases in between. The CDR3 covers 14 residues. CDR3 sequence: CASSLPPGRGKLFF. In nucleotides, the CDR3 is TGCGCCAGCAGCCTCCCCCCGGGGCGGGGGAAACTGTTTTTT.

This clone appeared once. V is TRBV2 and J is TRBJ2-2, with 9 bases fitting TRBD1. The CDR3 totals 15 residues. V lost 4 bases to trimming and J lost 1 base; unmatched junction nucleotides: 1. Per germline, CDR1 SNHLY and CDR2 FYNNEI. The CDR3 loop is CASSGDRENTGELFF. The DNA for the CDR3 is TGTGCCAGCAGTGGGGACAGGGAGAACACCGGGGAGCTGTTTTTT.

The V call is TRBV5-1, the J call TRBJ2-2; TRBD2 aligns across 8 bases. This CDR3 has 15 residues. J was trimmed by 4 bases and V by 6 bases; bases with no gene match: 8. Germline CDR1 and CDR2: SGHRS and YFSETQ. CDR3 loop: CASTPGTRITGELFF. In DNA form, the CDR3 reads TGCGCCAGCACGCCCGGGACTAGAATCACCGGGGAGCTGTTTTTT.

V and J are TRBV9 and TRBJ1-5; D gene uncertain. The length of the CDR3 is 13 residues. The germline CDR1 and CDR2 sequences are SGDLS and YYNGEE. Trimming stripped 3 bases from V and 2 bases from J, with 6 bases between. The CDR3 loop reads CASSEEGNQPQHF. The CDR3 coding sequence is TGTGCCAGCAGCGAGGAGGGCAATCAGCCCCAGCATTTT.

There are a few counts of this clone. This chain joins TRBV2 and TRBJ2-1; D not resolved. Germline CDR1 reads SNHLY; CDR2 reads FYNNEI. This CDR3 has 11 residues. V was clipped by 4 bases and J by 6 bases, with 4 bases between them. CDR3 in amino acids: CASSASNEQFF. The CDR3 coding sequence is TGTGCCAGCAGTGCTAGCAATGAGCAGTTCTTC.

V is TRBV5-4 and J is TRBJ2-5; 8 bases agree with TRBD2. The CDR3 has 16 residues. From germline, CDR1 is SGHNT and CDR2 YYREEE (reference sequence). V lost 4 bases and J lost 2; bases outside the gene matches: 10. The CDR3 DNA is TGTGCCAGCAGCCTTCGGGCGGGAGGCCCTCAAGAGACCCAGTACTTC. Translation: CASSLRAGGPQETQYF.

The chain joins TRBV6-1 to TRBJ1-2, with a possible D match to TRBD1 (6 bases). The CDR3 covers 15 residues. Between the trimmed V and J ends, which lost 1 base and 4 bases, there was a span of 13 bases. The germline gives CDR1 MNHNS, CDR2 SASEGT. The CDR3 DNA sequence: TGTGCCAGCAGTGAAGGGCCAGGGGCGACCTATGGCTACACCTTC. This translates into CASSEGPGATYGYTF.

The genes are TRBV18 and TRBJ1-4; TRBD1 might be the D (5 bases). The V end lost 6 bases, the J end lost 0 bases, and 8 bases lay between the germline ends. The CDR3 length is 14 residues. Germline values: CDR1 KGHSH, CDR2 LQKENI. This chain's CDR3 is CASSATATNEKLFF. For the CDR3, the DNA is TGTGCCAGCTCGGCGACAGCAACTAATGAAAAACTGTTTTTT.

For this clone: At one end the junction does not follow the germline gene, possibly because of a read error. The rearrangement joins TRBV19 to TRBJ2-1; 10 bases line up with TRBD2. The germline V gene encodes CDR1 LNHDA and CDR2 SQIVND (reference sequence). The CDR3 is 18 amino acids. The DNA of the CDR3 is TGTGCCAGTAGTGTAGATCGGAAGCGGGGGGGACTCAGCGATGAGCAGTTCTTC. This translates into CASSVDRKRGGLSDEQFF.

J is TRBJ2-5 and V is TRBV19; TRBD2 might be the D (6 bases). Trimming cost V 5 bases and J 9 bases, with 19 bases left between them. This CDR3 has 14 amino acids. Germline CDR1 reads LNHDA; CDR2 reads SQIVND (reference sequence). CDR3 sequence (DNA): TGTGCCAGTAGTTCACTAGCTTGGGCAGCGGCCCAGTACTTC. This sequence encodes CASSSLAWAAAQYF.

The chain links TRBV19 to TRBJ2-3, with TRBD2 matching 9 bases. The CDR3 is 17 residues long. The germline V gene encodes CDR1 LNHDA and CDR2 SQIVND (reference sequence). V lost 3 bases, J lost 4 bases, and 11 bases stayed unmatched. The CDR3 is CASSIRSWREGSDTQYF. CDR3 bases: TGTGCCAGTAGTATTAGAAGTTGGCGGGAGGGGTCAGATACGCAGTATTTT.

This rearrangement joins TRBV28 to TRBJ2-5, with 9 nucleotides matching TRBD1. The ends lost 6 bases at V and 5 bases at J; junction bases unmatched: 7. CDR1 and CDR2 from the germline V gene are MDHEN and SYDVKM. The CDR3 is 14 residues long. The CDR3 coding sequence is TGTGCCAGCAGCCTAGAACAGGGGGCTGAGACCCAGTACTTC. Translated, it gives CASSLEQGAETQYF. The full variable domain, in which reference TRBV28 and TRBJ2-5 provide the parts outside the CDR3, is DVKVTQSSRYLVKRTGEKVFLECVQDMDHENMFWYRQDPGLGLRLIYFSYDVKMKEKGDIPEGYSVSREKKERFSLILESASTNQTSMYLCASSLEQGAETQYFGPGTRLLVL.

This chain joins TRBV28 and TRBJ2-3, with 8 bases identical to TRBD2. The germline V gene encodes CDR1 MDHEN and CDR2 SYDVKM. This CDR3 has 15 residues. With 6 bases clipped from V and 0 bases from J, the junction kept 5 bases outside the gene matches. CDR3 amino acids: CASRSAGGSTDTQYF. CDR3 coding DNA: TGTGCCAGCAGATCCGCGGGAGGTAGCACAGATACGCAGTATTTT. Filled out from reference TRBV28 and TRBJ2-3, the complete variable domain reads DVKVTQSSRYLVKRTGEKVFLECVQDMDHENMFWYRQDPGLGLRLIYFSYDVKMKEKGDIPEGYSVSREKKERFSLILESASTNQTSMYLCASRSAGGSTDTQYFGPGTRLTVL.

A few counts support this clone. The chain has TRBV9 and TRBJ1-4; D not resolved. Looked up from germline, CDR1 is SGDLS and CDR2 is YYNGEE. The CDR3 has 12 amino acids. The ends were cut back, 4 bases at V and 7 bases at J, with 8 bases in the middle. The CDR3, as DNA: TGTGCCAGCAGCCGGGGAAGTGAAAAACTGTTTTTT. As protein: CASSRGSEKLFF.

CDR3 residues: CASTTTSGYQETQYF. CDR3 DNA sequence: TGTGCCAGCACAACGACTAGCGGGTACCAAGAGACCCAGTACTTC. This chain joins TRBV28 and TRBJ2-5, with 10 nucleotides matching TRBD2. This CDR3 comprises 15 residues. Germline CDR1 and CDR2: MDHEN and SYDVKM. V trimming: 7 bases; J trimming: 0 bases; junction bases outside the gene matches: 5.

The J gene is TRBJ1-2, the V gene TRBV19; D gene uncertain. Germline CDR1 reads LNHDA; CDR2 reads SQIVND (reference sequence). CDR3 length: 13 residues. Trimming took 3 bases from V and 8 from J, leaving 13 bases between them. CDR3 in amino acids: CASSIDLFRGYTF. In DNA form, the CDR3 reads TGTGCCAGTAGTATTGATCTGTTCAGGGGCTACACCTTC.

The rearrangement joins TRBV27 to TRBJ1-1; perhaps TRBD1 as D (5 bases). The ends were cut back, 6 bases at V and 7 bases at J, with 21 bases in the middle. The V gene's germline CDR1 is MNHEY and CDR2 SMNVEV (reference sequence). The CDR3 sequence is 15 residues long. The CDR3 protein is CASSRKRGPKGEAFF. The CDR3 bases are TGTGCCAGCAGCCGGAAGCGGGGCCCTAAGGGTGAAGCTTTCTTT.

This rearrangement joins TRBV5-1 to TRBJ1-1; 10 positions agree with TRBD1. CDR1 is SGHRS, CDR2 YFSETQ, per germline. J gave up 3 bases and V 2 bases, and 4 bases lay outside the gene matches. This CDR3 comprises 15 residues. For the CDR3, the DNA is TGCGCCAGCAGCTTTCAGGGACAGGGGTACACTGAAGCTTTCTTT. It yields the protein CASSFQGQGYTEAFF.

The chain employs TRBV29-1 and TRBJ1-5, with unresolved D. This CDR3 region has 12 residues. The V gene's germline CDR1 is SQVTM and CDR2 ANQGSEA. V lost 6 bases and J 1 base, leaving 7 bases between the germline ends. The CDR3 loop is CSVGGSNQPQHF. The CDR3 nucleotides are TGCAGCGTCGGAGGGAGCAATCAGCCCCAGCATTTT.

The rearrangement joins TRBV4-1 to TRBJ2-3, with TRBD2 matching 7 bases. After removal of 0 bases from V and 1 base from J, the junction contained 4 bases not matched to a gene. This CDR3 spans 16 amino acids. Per the germline V gene, CDR1 is MGHRA and CDR2 is YSYEKL. CDR3 sequence (DNA): TGCGCCAGCAGCCAAGAAGCGCGGGAGCGCACAGATACGCAGTATTTT. Translated: CASSQEARERTDTQYF.

This rearrangement joins TRBV5-4 to TRBJ2-2; D is possibly TRBD2 (6 bases). V lost 5 bases to trimming and J lost 6 bases, with 14 bases between them. Germline CDR1 is SGHNT and CDR2 is YYREEE (reference sequence). There are 14 residues in the CDR3. CDR3 in DNA: TGTGCCAGCAGGGGGGTGGAGGGCCCCGGGGAGCTGTTTTTT. Residues: CASRGVEGPGELFF. The whole variable domain, remainder taken from reference TRBV5-4 and TRBJ2-2, is ETGVTQSPTHLIKTRGQQVTLRCSSQSGHNTVSWYQQALGQGPQFIFQYYREEENGRGNFPPRFSGLQFPNYSSELNVNALELDDSALYLCASRGVEGPGELFFGEGSRLTVL.

The J gene is TRBJ2-7, the V gene TRBV6-6; 12 bases fit TRBD2. The germline gives CDR1 MNHNY, CDR2 SVGAGI (reference sequence). The CDR3 has 16 amino acids. V gave up 5 bases and J gave up 2 bases; unmatched junction bases: 7. CDR3 amino acids: CASSGRLAGATYEQYF. CDR3 DNA sequence: TGTGCCAGCAGTGGCCGACTAGCGGGGGCTACCTACGAGCAGTACTTC.

The CDR3 loop reads CASSLGHPESYGYTF. The CDR3 DNA reads as TGTGCCAGCAGCCTTGGACATCCCGAGAGCTATGGCTACACCTTC. This chain links TRBV5-4 with TRBJ1-2, with D possibly being TRBD1 (5 bases). The CDR3 totals 15 residues. The V gene lost 4 bases and the J gene lost 4 bases, with 17 bases spanning the gap. Germline CDR1 is SGHNT and CDR2 is YYREEE (reference sequence).

The chain carries TRBV28 and TRBJ2-7; perhaps TRBD2 as D (7 bases). Germline V CDR1 and CDR2: MDHEN, SYDVKM. The CDR3 contains 14 residues. Trimming stripped 7 bases from V and 5 bases from J, with 18 bases between. The DNA of the CDR3 is TGTGCCAGCAAATCTACAGGGAGGGAGAACGAGCAGTACTTC. This encodes CASKSTGRENEQYF.

The chain uses TRBV7-9 and TRBJ2-7; no clear D. Germline V gene data show CDR1 as SEHNR and CDR2 as FQNEAQ (reference sequence). V was clipped by 0 bases and J by 0 bases, with 9 bases between them. The CDR3 has 15 residues. The CDR3 loop is CASSLASALSYEQYF. CDR3 nucleotide sequence: TGTGCCAGCAGCTTAGCCAGCGCCCTCTCCTACGAGCAGTACTTC.

The chain has TRBV5-6 and TRBJ2-5; D may be TRBD2 (7 bases). V lost 4 bases and J lost 9, with 16 bases in between. The CDR3 is 13 amino acids. The germline CDR1 and CDR2 sequences are SGHDT and YYEEEE. This CDR3 is CASSPGGQRAQYF. The CDR3 DNA follows: TGTGCCAGCAGCCCGGGGGGACAACGGGCCCAGTACTTC.